Sequencing of this T cell receptor (beta chain) was carried out in a study of follicular helper T cells after annual influenza vaccination. Across the study: Some donors were sampled over the 2013-2014, 2014-2015 and 2015-2016 vaccinations. Whole-study findings and limits: Each annual vaccination recalled recurring oligoclonal ICOS+CD38+ cTfh clonotypes. Productive TCRB sequences came from only roughly 8.5-23% of cells.

Trimming removed 5 bases at V and 6 bases at J, with 18 bases between. The CDR3 extends over 15 amino acids. Germline lookup yields CDR1 SEHNR and CDR2 FQNEAQ (reference sequence). The assay was immunoSEQ multiplex PCR, and TCRdb's table has in-frame clones only and misses some. Among about 11,000 clones listed, more than 60% were seen once. Worth noting for this clone: Its cognate antigen is unknown.

No donor had influenza vaccine in the prior 6 months; all lived in the community. This sample comprised CXCR5- memory CD4+ T cells sorted from blood, obtained 6 weeks after influenza vaccination. The chain links TRBV7-9 to TRBJ2-3; possible D gene TRBD2, 6 bases. The sequence came from an adult who received the influenza vaccine. CDR3 bases: TGTGCCAGCAGCCTAACCAATCTTGGGGGGGATACGCAGTATTTT. This gives the protein CASSLTNLGGDTQYF.